This is a list of T cell receptor beta chains from one sample in a study of blood T cell repertoires in COVID-19. The table came from immunoSEQ multiplex PCR; TCRdb's copy has only in-frame clones and leaves some out. The sample shows 93,000 or so clones, approximately 86% of them seen only once. Specimen: peripheral blood. These receptors came from a human donor in a cohort sampled during active COVID-19. Each CDR3 is given with its conserved first and last residue. D genes are given only for firm matches. Clone size is not always given. Where it is, it says once, few, many or a class for expanded clones.

j_gene,d_gene,abundance,v_gene,CDR3nt,CDR3aa
TRBJ1-2,TRBD1,.,TRBV6-4,TGTGCCAGCCGGGGACAGACGAACTATGGCTACACCTTC,CASRGQTNYGYTF
TRBJ2-7,.,.,TRBV10-2,TGCGCCAGCAGTGGGGCGTCCTACGAGCAGTACTTC,CASSGASYEQYF
TRBJ2-7,TRBD2,few,TRBV6-6,TGTGCCAGCAGTCCCCTAGGACTAGGGTACTCCTACGAGCAGTACTTC,CASSPLGLGYSYEQYF
TRBJ2-5,.,.,TRBV6-2/TRBV6-3,TGTGCCAGCAGTTACTACAGCCCTTACCAAGAGACCCAGTACTTC,CASSYYSPYQETQYF
TRBJ2-1,TRBD2,once,TRBV18,TGTGCCAGCTCACCAACTAGCGGGCTAAATGAGCAGTTCTTC,CASSPTSGLNEQFF
TRBJ2-7,TRBD2,.,TRBV28,TGTGCCAGCAGTCCCCCGGGAGAGCGGGGTAGCTACGAGCAGTACTTC,CASSPPGERGSYEQYF
TRBJ2-7,.,.,TRBV28,TGTGCCAGCTCAGTCCCTCCCACCTACGAGCAGTACTTC,CASSVPPTYEQYF
TRBJ1-1,.,.,TRBV19,TGTGCCAGTAATCTTCGACGCACGGGGACTGAAGCTTTCTTT,CASNLRRTGTEAFF
TRBJ1-5,TRBD1,.,TRBV30,TGTGCCTGGAGTACCAGGACAGGGTCCCAGCATTTT,CAWSTRTGSQHF
TRBJ2-1,.,once,TRBV7-8,TGTGCCAGCAGCTCCTTGGGGGACACCTACAATGAGCAGTTCTTC,CASSSLGDTYNEQFF
TRBJ2-4,.,.,TRBV12-3/TRBV12-4,TGTGCCAGCAGCCTGGACATTCACATTCAGTACTTC,CASSLDIHIQYF
TRBJ2-5,.,once,TRBV14,TGTGCCAGCAGCCACAATTTGGCCGGCGGGACGCAAGAGACCCAGTACTTC,CASSHNLAGGTQETQYF
TRBJ1-6,.,.,TRBV7-6,TGTGCCAGCAGCTCCTATGCGGATTCACCCCTCCACTTT,CASSSYADSPLHF
TRBJ1-5,TRBD1,.,TRBV18,TGTGCCAGCTCACCGACAGGGTCGGATCAGCCCCAGCATTTT,CASSPTGSDQPQHF
TRBJ2-3,.,.,TRBV24-1,TGTGCCACCAGTGATTGGGGGGGCGGCTACACAGATACGCAGTATTTT,CATSDWGGGYTDTQYF
TRBJ2-7,TRBD1,.,TRBV28,TGTGCCAGCAGTTTGCCGGGACAGGCTGCCTACGAGCAGTACTTC,CASSLPGQAAYEQYF
TRBJ2-7,TRBD2,.,TRBV11-2,TGTGCCAGCAGCGCGGGGGTCTCCGCCCGCTACGAGCAGTACTTC,CASSAGVSARYEQYF
TRBJ1-2,.,.,TRBV27,TGTGCCAGCAGCCTACAGGGTGGATATGGCTACACCTTC,CASSLQGGYGYTF
TRBJ1-1,.,.,TRBV24-1,TGTGCCACCAGACTCTCGGTGAACACTGAAGCTTTCTTT,CATRLSVNTEAFF
TRBJ2-1,.,.,TRBV5-1,TGCGCCAGCAGCCGGGACTCCCGGAGCTCCTACAATGAGCAGTTCTTC,CASSRDSRSSYNEQFF
TRBJ1-1,.,.,TRBV5-1,TGCGCCAGCAGCTTTTTATGGACAGCTAACACTGAAGCTTTCTTT,CASSFLWTANTEAFF
TRBJ2-4,.,.,TRBV7-2,TGTGCCAGCAGCTTCAGAGACTTGGGAGCCAAAAACATTCAGTACTTC,CASSFRDLGAKNIQYF
TRBJ2-1,TRBD1,.,TRBV5-1,TGCGCCTCTAACCAGGGGACAGGGGTAAGATTCGATGAGCAGTTCTTC,CASNQGTGVRFDEQFF
TRBJ2-2,TRBD2,few,TRBV28,TGTGCCAGCAGTTTCCGCAAACTAGCGGGTGACACCGGGGAGCTGTTTTTT,CASSFRKLAGDTGELFF
TRBJ2-3,.,once,TRBV7-9,TGTGCCAGCAGCCTCGCGGACGGGGGAAAGACGCAGTATTTT,CASSLADGGKTQYF
TRBJ1-1,.,.,TRBV6-5,TGTGCCAGCAGCACTATAGAAGCGACTGAAGCTTTCTTT,CASSTIEATEAFF
TRBJ2-3,TRBD1,once,TRBV9,TGTGCCAGCAGCGTAGCTAGCAGGGGGCGAGGCACAGATACGCAGTATTTT,CASSVASRGRGTDTQYF
TRBJ2-7,TRBD1,.,TRBV18,TGTGCCAGCTCCCGGGACAGGGGTTACGAGCAGTACTTC,CASSRDRGYEQYF
TRBJ2-7,.,.,TRBV28,TGTGCCAGCAGTTTCACAGGGTTCTACGAGCAGTACTTC,CASSFTGFYEQYF
TRBJ2-7,TRBD1,once,TRBV11-2,TGTGCCAGCAGCTTAGCCCGGGAGGGGACAGGGGACTACGAGCAGTACTTC,CASSLAREGTGDYEQYF
TRBJ1-6,TRBD1,.,TRBV5-1,TGCGCCAGCGGGGGACAGGGGAATTCACCCCTCCACTTT,CASGGQGNSPLHF
TRBJ1-4,TRBD1,.,TRBV18,TGTGCCAGCTCACCACTTCAGGGGGCCACTAATGAAAAACTGTTTTTT,CASSPLQGATNEKLFF
TRBJ2-5,TRBD2,.,TRBV5-1,TGCGCCAGCAGCTCGAGGACTAGCGGGATTCCACAAGAGACCCAGTACTTC,CASSSRTSGIPQETQYF
TRBJ2-1,TRBD1,.,TRBV9,TGTGCCAGCAGCGTAGGTGGGACAGGGAGAGGCCGGCCCTACAATGAGCAGTTCTTC,CASSVGGTGRGRPYNEQFF
TRBJ2-3,TRBD2,.,TRBV4-1,TGCGCCAGCAGCCAACGTAGCGGGGGGGCTACAGATACGCAGTATTTT,CASSQRSGGATDTQYF
TRBJ2-7,.,.,TRBV18,TGTGCCAGCTCACCCTCGACTACCTCCTACGAGCAGTACTTC,CASSPSTTSYEQYF
TRBJ2-3,.,.,TRBV7-9,TGTGCCAGCAGCCCCCGGACAGAGATCACAGATACGCAGTATTTT,CASSPRTEITDTQYF
TRBJ2-7,TRBD2,.,TRBV6-5,TGTGCCACCTCCGGCAGGGCTAGCGGGGCCTGGGAGCAGTACTTC,CATSGRASGAWEQYF
TRBJ1-1,.,once,TRBV6-1,TGTGCCAGCAGTGACCCGGGACAACCGTCGGGCACTGAAGCTTTCTTT,CASSDPGQPSGTEAFF
TRBJ1-2,.,.,TRBV6-5,TGTGCCAGCAGTTACCTTCCGGTTGATGGCTACACCTTC,CASSYLPVDGYTF
TRBJ1-1,.,.,TRBV11-2,TGTGCCAGCAGCTTCGGGGGGGGCACTGAAGCTTTCTTT,CASSFGGGTEAFF
TRBJ1-4,TRBD1,.,TRBV18,TGTGCCAGCTCACCCCAGACAGGGGTGGATAAACTGTTTTTT,CASSPQTGVDKLFF
TRBJ1-4,TRBD1,.,TRBV6-5,TGTGCCAGCAGTCTCCAGGGGGGAGGTGAAAAACTGTTTTTT,CASSLQGGGEKLFF
TRBJ1-3,.,.,TRBV6-5,TGTGCCAGCAGTTACTCGCGGGGGCCTGGAAACACCATATATTTT,CASSYSRGPGNTIYF
TRBJ2-6,.,.,TRBV7-2,TGTGCCAGCAGCTTACACTCTGGGGCCAACGTCCTGACTTTC,CASSLHSGANVLTF
TRBJ1-1,.,.,TRBV6-5,TGTGCCAGCAGTTCGATACAGGGAACTGAAGCTTTCTTT,CASSSIQGTEAFF
TRBJ1-1,.,once,TRBV12-3/TRBV12-4,TGTGCCAGCAGTTTAATTTCGGGGGGTGAAGCTTTCTTT,CASSLISGGEAFF
TRBJ1-4,TRBD1,once,TRBV7-9,TGTGCCAGCAGCGGAGGGGGCGCAAATGAAAAACTGTTTTTT,CASSGGGANEKLFF
TRBJ2-7,TRBD1,.,TRBV5-8,TGTGCCAGCAGCCGGGACAGGTGGTCCGAGCAGTACTTC,CASSRDRWSEQYF
TRBJ2-1,TRBD1,.,TRBV29-1,TGCAGCGTTGAATTTGGGACAGGGTTGGACAATGAGCAGTTCTTC,CSVEFGTGLDNEQFF
TRBJ1-2,.,.,TRBV11-2,TGTGCCAGCAGCCTCCCGGGAGGGATCAATGGCTACACCTTC,CASSLPGGINGYTF
TRBJ1-1,.,.,TRBV6-5,TGTGCCAGCAGGACCCTCCAACAGGAAGCTTTCTTT,CASRTLQQEAFF
TRBJ1-5,.,.,TRBV18,TGTGCCAGCTCCCGGGGGGCAGGTGAACAGCCCCAGCATTTT,CASSRGAGEQPQHF
TRBJ1-6,.,.,TRBV6-2/TRBV6-3,TGTGCCAGCAGTTACAGGGGTAGGAATTCACCCCTCCACTTT,CASSYRGRNSPLHF
TRBJ2-2,TRBD2,.,TRBV18,TGTGCCAGCTCAGCGACTAGCGAGAACACCGGGGAGCTGTTTTTT,CASSATSENTGELFF
TRBJ1-3,.,.,TRBV5-1,TGCGCCAGCAGCTATTCAAGCACCGTCCGGGGAAGAGGAAACACCATATATTTT,CASSYSSTVRGRGNTIYF
TRBJ1-2,.,.,TRBV27,TGTGCCAGCAGTTCCCTCCAGGGTGGCTATGGCTACACCTTC,CASSSLQGGYGYTF
TRBJ2-7,.,.,TRBV18,TGTGCCAGCTCAAATGACATAGGCTACGAGCAGTACTTC,CASSNDIGYEQYF